This T cell receptor (beta chain) was found in a study of monozygotic twins with inflammatory bowel disease (dated by TCRdb to between 2018 and 2020). Regarding the research as a whole: The full study comprised around 28 monozygotic twin pairs: nine German pairs (four IBD-concordant, five IBD-discordant) and 19 IBD-discordant Danish pairs. The search for disease-associated traits relied mainly on comparing, within discordant pairs, IBD patients with their genetically identical healthy co-twins. Each individual had, on average, about 151 000 unique TCRalpha sequences and 181 000 unique TCRbeta sequences available for analysis. Paper-wide results and their limitations: Repertoire similarity did not differ between concordant and discordant twins, which could be due to limited statistical power. The results gave no support for a single strong signal or clonotype linked to IBD. Background noise and inter-individual variability may have been introduced into the repertoires by the differing immunosuppressive treatments among patients. Compared with healthy twins, IBD patients shared fewer clonotypes with other individuals, and the difference was most pronounced in patients with signs of disease activity. The analysis was unable to tell apart different T cell subtypes. IBD patients had lower TCRbeta repertoire diversity, measured by the inverse Simpson index, than their healthy co-twins.

For this clonotype: It has no known antigen specificity.

CDR3 length: 12 amino acids, cysteine to phenylalanine. No nucleotide data were recorded. CDR1 is given as SQVTM and CDR2 as ANQGSEA, both from the germline V gene. From each donor, a roughly 2.5 ml peripheral blood sample was collected into PAXgene tubes and kept at -80 degrees C. Without T cell sorting, total RNA was isolated from whole blood using the PAXgene blood miRNA kit on an automated QIAcube. Deep TCRalpha and TCRbeta repertoire profiling with unique molecular barcoding was performed on peripheral blood of monozygotic twin pairs concordant or discordant for inflammatory bowel disease. For every twin pair, smoking habits were documented, and each individual was categorised as a current, former or never smoker. Libraries were prepared through 5' RACE. For each TCR library, approximately 3.5 ug of total RNA was used. For each sample, cDNA was synthesized in eight separate reactions using SMARTScribe reverse transcriptase. During cDNA synthesis, unique molecular identifiers containing a 6-nucleotide sample barcode were introduced by template switching. Two nested PCRs of approximately 16 and 10 cycles amplified the TCRalpha and TCRbeta cDNA, and bead purification followed each PCR. Before amplification, cDNA was treated with uracil DNA-glycosylase and purified using the QIAquick PCR purification kit. The second PCR added Illumina TruSeq-compatible adapters along with sample-specific barcodes. TapeStation and Qubit were used to check library quality and concentration, and roughly 5 ng of each library went into the pool. The pooled libraries were sequenced with 2 x 100 bp reads and custom sequencing primers on an Illumina HiSeq2500 single-index Rapid Run. Regarding the original processing steps: UMI-based consensus assembly with MiGEC version 1.2.6 was used to correct PCR and sequencing errors. V(D)J alignment, clonotype assembly and CDR3 extraction were performed with MiXCR version 2.1.1. To normalise gene usage, clonotype sharing and MAIT/NKT TCR abundance, the analysis used the top 1000, 10 000 and 20 000 clonotypes per sample. After downsampling to 27 000 UMIs, diversity was calculated as the inverse Simpson index using the vegan R package. Paired Mann-Whitney U tests on discordant twin pairs were used, with Benjamini-Hochberg multiple-testing correction. Based on TCRdb reprocessing of the reads, there is one entry per CDR3 protein sequence, and DNA is missing. These V and J calls are TCRdb output, not the study's own analysis. The sample's own table lists 200,000 to 250,000 distinct CDR3 sequences. Clones ranked in the top ten supply roughly 7.7% of the sample.

This receptor was taken from a human donor with ulcerative colitis or Crohn's disease, or a healthy co-twin of an affected twin (not recorded which). The rearrangement joined TRBV29-1 to TRBJ2-5; the TCRdb D gene call, TRBD1, has no DNA to confirm it. The source material was blood. CDR3 protein: CSGRGQKETQYF.